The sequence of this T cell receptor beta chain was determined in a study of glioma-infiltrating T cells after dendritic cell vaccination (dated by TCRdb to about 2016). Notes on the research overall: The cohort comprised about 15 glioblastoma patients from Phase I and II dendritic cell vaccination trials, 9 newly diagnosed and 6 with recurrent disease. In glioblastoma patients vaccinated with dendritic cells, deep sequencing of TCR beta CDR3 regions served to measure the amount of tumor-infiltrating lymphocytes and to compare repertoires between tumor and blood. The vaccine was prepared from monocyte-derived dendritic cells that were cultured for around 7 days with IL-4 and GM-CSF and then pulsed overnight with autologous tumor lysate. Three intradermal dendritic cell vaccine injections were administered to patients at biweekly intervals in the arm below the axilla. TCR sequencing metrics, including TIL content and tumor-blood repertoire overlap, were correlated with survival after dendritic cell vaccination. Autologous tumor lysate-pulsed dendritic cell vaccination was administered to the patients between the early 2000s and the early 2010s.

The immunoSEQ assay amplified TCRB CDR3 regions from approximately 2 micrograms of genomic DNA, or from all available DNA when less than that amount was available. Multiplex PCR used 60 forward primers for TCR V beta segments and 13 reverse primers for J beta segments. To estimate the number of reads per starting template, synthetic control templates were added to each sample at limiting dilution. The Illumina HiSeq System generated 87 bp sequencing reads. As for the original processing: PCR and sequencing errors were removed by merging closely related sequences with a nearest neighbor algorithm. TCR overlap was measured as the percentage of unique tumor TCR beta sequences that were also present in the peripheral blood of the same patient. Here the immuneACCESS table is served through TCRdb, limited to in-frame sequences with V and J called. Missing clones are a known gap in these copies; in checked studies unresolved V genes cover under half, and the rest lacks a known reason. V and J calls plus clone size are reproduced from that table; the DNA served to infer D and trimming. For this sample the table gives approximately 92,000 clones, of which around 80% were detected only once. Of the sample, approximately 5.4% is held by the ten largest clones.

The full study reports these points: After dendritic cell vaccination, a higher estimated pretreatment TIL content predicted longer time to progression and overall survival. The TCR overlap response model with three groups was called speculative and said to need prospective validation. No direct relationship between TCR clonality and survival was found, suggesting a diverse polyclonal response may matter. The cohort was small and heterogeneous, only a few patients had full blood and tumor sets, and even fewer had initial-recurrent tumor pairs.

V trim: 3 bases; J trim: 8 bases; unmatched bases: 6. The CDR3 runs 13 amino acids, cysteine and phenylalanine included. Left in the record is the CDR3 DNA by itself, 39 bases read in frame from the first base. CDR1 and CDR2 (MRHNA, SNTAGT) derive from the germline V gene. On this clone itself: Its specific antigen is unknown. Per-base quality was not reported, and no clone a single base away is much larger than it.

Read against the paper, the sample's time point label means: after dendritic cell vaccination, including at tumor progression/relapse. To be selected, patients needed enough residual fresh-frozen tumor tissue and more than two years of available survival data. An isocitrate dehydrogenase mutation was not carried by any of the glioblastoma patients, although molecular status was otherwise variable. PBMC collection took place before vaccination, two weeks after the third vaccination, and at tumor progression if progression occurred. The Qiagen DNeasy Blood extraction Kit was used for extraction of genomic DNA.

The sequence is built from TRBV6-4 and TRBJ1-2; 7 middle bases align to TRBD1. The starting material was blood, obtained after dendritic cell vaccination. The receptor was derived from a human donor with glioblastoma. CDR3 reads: CASSELGGRGYTF. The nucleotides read TGTGCCAGCAGTGAATTAGGGGGCAGAGGCTACACCTTC.